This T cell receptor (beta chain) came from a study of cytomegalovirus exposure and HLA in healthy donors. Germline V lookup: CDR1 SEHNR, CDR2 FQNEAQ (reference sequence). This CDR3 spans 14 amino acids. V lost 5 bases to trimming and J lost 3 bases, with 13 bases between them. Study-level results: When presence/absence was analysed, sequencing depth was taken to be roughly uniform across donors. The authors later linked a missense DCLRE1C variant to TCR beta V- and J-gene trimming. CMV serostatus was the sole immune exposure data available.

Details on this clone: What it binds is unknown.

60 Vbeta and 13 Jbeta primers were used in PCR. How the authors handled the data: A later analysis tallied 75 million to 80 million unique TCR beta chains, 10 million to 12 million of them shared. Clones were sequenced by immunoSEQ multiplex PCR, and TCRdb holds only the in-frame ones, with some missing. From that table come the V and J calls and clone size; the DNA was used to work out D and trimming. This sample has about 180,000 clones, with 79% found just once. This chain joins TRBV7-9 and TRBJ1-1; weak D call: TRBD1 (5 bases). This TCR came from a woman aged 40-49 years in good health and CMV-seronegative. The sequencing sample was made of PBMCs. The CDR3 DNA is TGTGCCAGCAGCCCTCAGGGCGGGGACACTGAAGCTTTCTTT. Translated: CASSPQGGDTEAFF.